The source of this T cell receptor (beta chain) is a study of Tregs in tolerant kidney transplant recipients. The protocol was immunoSEQ multiplex PCR, while the TCRdb copy is restricted to in-frame clones and leaves out a portion. The repertoire consists of roughly 250,000 clones, with approximately 84% occurring once and the leading ten covering around 0.6%. Germline V CDR1 and CDR2: MGHRA, YSYEKL. This CDR3 contains 15 residues. Trimming left V 0 bases short and J 8 bases short, with 13 bases between. This chain uses TRBV4-1 with TRBJ1-4; no clear D gene. The sequence was collected from a human donor in good health. What was sequenced was CD4+ T cells from blood. Written as DNA, the CDR3 is TGCGCCAGCAGCCAAGACGTTCTCTTTAGAGAAAAACTGTTTTTT. Translation: CASSQDVLFREKLFF.